A selection of T cell receptor beta chains follows, all from one sample in a study of long-term antiretroviral therapy in people with HIV. The method was immunoSEQ multiplex PCR; TCRdb's version includes in-frame clones alone and lacks a portion of them. The sample gives about 30,000 clones, about 77% of which show up once; roughly 8.8% is in the top ten. The source was unsorted PBMCs, collected 1.5 years before starting antiretroviral therapy. Receptors were obtained from a man between 18 and 35 years old with HIV. CDR3s include the opening cysteine and the closing phenylalanine or tryptophan. A D gene is named only where the DNA matches it firmly. Part of the rows lack a size; the others show once, few, many or a class for expanded clones.

D	V	size	J	CDR3	DNA
TRBD2	TRBV28	.	TRBJ2-3	CASSLGALAGVSTDTQYF	TGTGCCAGCAGTTTAGGCGCACTAGCGGGAGTCAGCACAGATACGCAGTATTTT
.	TRBV18	.	TRBJ1-4	CASSPQAQGALYREKLFF	TGTGCCAGCTCACCGCAAGCCCAGGGAGCCCTGTACAGAGAAAAACTGTTTTTT
TRBD2	TRBV18	.	TRBJ2-1	CASSPRPTGTSGSDEQFF	TGTGCCAGCTCACCCCGGCCAACGGGGACTAGCGGGAGCGATGAGCAGTTCTTC
.	TRBV4-3	.	TRBJ2-3	CASSQEYSTDTQYF	TGCGCCAGCAGCCAAGAGTATAGCACAGATACGCAGTATTTT
.	TRBV5-4	.	TRBJ2-5	CASSLAGDSSLAQYF	TGTGCCAGCAGCTTGGCCGGGGACTCCTCCCTGGCCCAGTACTTC
.	TRBV2	few	TRBJ1-6	CATGDSPGNSPLHF	TGTGCCACCGGAGACTCCCCGGGGAATTCACCCCTCCACTTT
TRBD2	TRBV15	.	TRBJ2-5	CATRGREGETQYF	TGTGCCACCAGGGGGAGGGAGGGAGAGACCCAGTACTTC
.	TRBV5-4	few	TRBJ2-1	CASSVLLGGREQFF	TGTGCCAGCAGCGTTCTCCTCGGGGGTCGGGAGCAGTTCTTC
.	TRBV27	.	TRBJ2-7	CASSSTNYEQYF	TGTGCCAGCAGTTCGACAAACTACGAGCAGTACTTC
TRBD1	TRBV6-4	.	TRBJ1-6	CASSGDRDGSPLHF	TGTGCCAGCAGTGGGGACAGGGACGGTTCACCCCTCCACTTT
TRBD2	TRBV19	.	TRBJ2-5	CASSSLAGTRTQYF	TGTGCCAGTAGTTCTTTAGCGGGGACCCGGACCCAGTACTTC
.	TRBV6-6	.	TRBJ2-1	CASSSGNEQFF	TGTGCCAGCAGTAGCGGGAATGAGCAGTTCTTC
.	TRBV27	once	TRBJ2-7	CASSLGRGLYEQYF	TGTGCCAGCAGTTTAGGTAGGGGTCTCTACGAGCAGTACTTC
TRBD1	TRBV27	.	TRBJ1-5	CASSFFGTGKLAQPQHF	TGTGCCAGCAGCTTCTTCGGGACAGGGAAGTTGGCGCAGCCCCAGCATTTT
.	TRBV20-1	.	TRBJ1-4	CSGGGGKLFF	TGCAGCGGGGGAGGGGGAAAACTGTTTTTT
.	TRBV10-1	once	TRBJ2-1	CASSSDSYNEQFF	TGCGCCAGTTCATCCGACAGCTACAATGAGCAGTTCTTC
.	TRBV7-9	.	TRBJ1-2	CASSLDPYSFNYGYTF	TGTGCCAGCAGCTTAGATCCTTACTCATTTAACTATGGCTACACCTTC
TRBD2	TRBV5-1	once	TRBJ2-3	CASSFRREVADTQYF	TGCGCCAGCAGCTTCAGGCGGGAGGTCGCAGATACGCAGTATTTT
.	TRBV4-2	once	TRBJ2-1	CASSQDGPEQFF	TGTGCCAGCAGCCAAGATGGGCCTGAGCAGTTCTTC
TRBD1	TRBV19	.	TRBJ1-1	CASSTTPGQGANFF	TGTGCCAGTAGTACCACACCGGGACAGGGCGCTAATTTCTTT
.	TRBV27	few	TRBJ1-1	CASRVTEAFF	TGTGCCAGCAGGGTCACTGAAGCTTTCTTT
.	TRBV28	.	TRBJ1-5	CASSLFGPGGQPQHF	TGTGCCAGCAGTTTATTTGGACCGGGAGGACAGCCCCAGCATTTT
TRBD2	TRBV5-1	once	TRBJ2-7	CASSSGTSGAYEQYF	TGCGCCAGCAGCTCCGGGACTAGCGGGGCCTACGAGCAGTACTTC
.	TRBV27	.	TRBJ2-1	CASSPPQKLHEQFF	TGTGCCAGCAGTCCCCCCCAGAAGTTGCATGAGCAGTTCTTC